A single sample is the source of the 11 T cell receptor beta chains below, sequenced in a study of cytomegalovirus exposure and HLA in healthy donors. Primers included in the PCR were 60 Vbeta and 13 Jbeta primers. The method was immunoSEQ multiplex PCR; TCRdb's version includes in-frame clones alone and lacks a portion of them. The sample consists of 80,000 to 130,000 clones, around three quarters of them appearing once. Source material: PBMCs. These receptor sequences come from a woman between 45 and 65 years old in good health and CMV-seropositive.

DNA of the CDR3: TGCGCCAGCAGCCCGGACACCAGCTCCTACAATGAGCAGTTCTTC. The encoded protein is CASSPDTSSYNEQFF. The V gene is TRBV5-1, the J gene TRBJ2-1; D possibly corresponds to TRBD1 (5 bases). Germline V gene sequence: CDR1 SGHRS, CDR2 YFSETQ. V was shortened by 4 bases and J by 0 bases, with 11 bases between the two germline ends. CDR3 length equals 15 residues. Full variable domain (outside the CDR3, taken from reference TRBV5-1 and TRBJ2-1): KAGVTQTPRYLIKTRGQQVTLSCSPISGHRSVSWYQQTPGQGLQFLFEYFSETQRNKGNFPGRFSGRQFSNSRSEMNVSTLELGDSALYLCASSPDTSSYNEQFFGPGTRLTVL.

This clone was seen a handful of times. Here the CDR3 DNA reads TGTGCCACCAGCCCACGGACAGGGTTGAAGAATGAAAAACTGTTTTTT. This encodes CATSPRTGLKNEKLFF. The genes are TRBV15 and TRBJ1-4; the match to TRBD1 covers 8 bases. V lost 5 bases to trimming and J lost 5 bases; unmatched junction nucleotides: 10. The CDR3 covers 16 residues. The V gene's germline CDR1 is LNHNV and CDR2 YYDKDF (reference sequence).

This clone was found a few times. CDR3 sequence (DNA): TGCAGCGTTTGGGGGGGCGGCGATGACACTGAAGCTTTCTTT. Amino acids: CSVWGGGDDTEAFF. This chain joins TRBV29-1 and TRBJ1-1, with D perhaps TRBD1 (6 bases). Trimming removed 5 bases at V and 3 bases at J, with 16 bases between. There are 14 residues in the CDR3. Per germline, CDR1 SQVTM and CDR2 ANQGSEA.

The chain has TRBV5-6 and TRBJ2-7, with TRBD1 matching over 8 bases. Germline V CDR1 and CDR2: SGHDT, YYEEEE. Trimming cost V 3 bases and J 3 bases; bases outside gene matches: 5. CDR3 size: 14 residues. CDR3 sequence (DNA): TGTGCCAGCAGCTGGGACAGGAACCTCTACGAGCAGTACTTC. This codes for CASSWDRNLYEQYF.

This clone appeared once. The chain joins TRBV5-1 to TRBJ1-1; TRBD1 matches at 8 bases. After removal of 3 bases from V and 0 bases from J, the junction contained 4 bases not matched to a gene. Germline lookup yields CDR1 SGHRS and CDR2 YFSETQ. This CDR3 comprises 15 residues. This CDR3 reads CASSWGQAMNTEAFF. CDR3 DNA sequence: TGCGCCAGCAGCTGGGGACAGGCCATGAACACTGAAGCTTTCTTT. Full variable domain (outside the CDR3, taken from reference TRBV5-1 and TRBJ1-1): KAGVTQTPRYLIKTRGQQVTLSCSPISGHRSVSWYQQTPGQGLQFLFEYFSETQRNKGNFPGRFSGRQFSNSRSEMNVSTLELGDSALYLCASSWGQAMNTEAFFGQGTRLTVV.

The V call is TRBV19, the J call TRBJ1-1; TRBD1 is a possible D gene (5 bases). The V end was cut by 3 bases, the J end by 4 bases, with 12 bases between. Per germline, CDR1 LNHDA and CDR2 SQIVND (reference sequence). This CDR3 has 14 residues. CDR3 protein: CASSIGGGSTEAFF. The CDR3 nucleotides read TGTGCCAGTAGTATCGGTGGGGGGAGCACTGAAGCTTTCTTT. Complete variable domain (other parts from reference TRBV19 and TRBJ1-1): DGGITQSPKYLFRKEGQNVTLSCEQNLNHDAMYWYRQDPGQGLRLIYYSQIVNDFQKGDIAEGYSVSREKKESFPLTVTSAQKNPTAFYLCASSIGGGSTEAFFGQGTRLTVV.

The CDR3 region has the DNA TGTGCCAGCCGCCGAGAGGGCCTCTCCTACGAGCAGTACTTC. Translation gives CASRREGLSYEQYF. J is TRBJ2-7 and V is TRBV27; tentatively, D is TRBD2 (5 bases). Germline V lookup: CDR1 MNHEY, CDR2 SMNVEV (reference sequence). The V end was cut by 8 bases, the J end by 0 bases, with 14 bases between. The CDR3 spans 14 residues.

The chain is built from TRBV10-3 and TRBJ2-1, with TRBD2 identical over 9 bases. Germline V gene data show CDR1 as ENHRY and CDR2 as SYGVKD. After removal of 2 bases from V and 8 bases from J, the junction contained 4 bases not matched to a gene. CDR3 length equals 14 residues. The CDR3 loop reads CAISELAGNYEQFF. Written as DNA, the CDR3 is TGTGCCATCAGTGAGCTAGCGGGAAACTATGAGCAGTTCTTC.

This chain joins TRBV18 and TRBJ2-3; no clear D gene. The CDR3 is 13 residues long. Trimming stripped 0 bases from V and 2 bases from J, with 3 bases between. Germline V lookup: CDR1 KGHSH, CDR2 LQKENI. The CDR3 DNA sequence: TGTGCCAGCTCACCACCGGCCACAGATACGCAGTATTTT. It encodes CASSPPATDTQYF.

The rearrangement uses TRBV9 and TRBJ2-2; 9 bases line up with TRBD1. The CDR3 has 15 amino acids. Per germline, CDR1 SGDLS and CDR2 YYNGEE. V lost 1 base to trimming and J lost 3 bases; unmatched junction nucleotides: 1. The CDR3 bases are TGTGCCAGCAGCGTAAGGGACAGGGACACCGGGGAGCTGTTTTTT. As protein: CASSVRDRDTGELFF.

This clone was counted a few times. This chain links TRBV19 with TRBJ1-1, with 7 bases lining up with TRBD1. The CDR3 spans 14 residues. V lost 6 bases and J lost 0; bases outside the gene matches: 4. Germline assignment: CDR1 LNHDA and CDR2 SQIVND (reference sequence). The CDR3 reads CASSDRALNTEAFF. In DNA form, the CDR3 reads TGTGCCAGTAGCGACAGGGCGCTGAACACTGAAGCTTTCTTT.